The present entry profiles one TCR beta chain with its context. The data are from a study of cytomegalovirus exposure and HLA in healthy donors. Germline values: CDR1 MGHRA, CDR2 YSYEKL. The CDR3 has 14 residues. V shed 5 bases, J shed 10 bases, and the junction held 13 bases outside the gene matches. This PCR relied on a set of 60 Vbeta primers and 13 Jbeta primers. TCRdb keeps only in-frame clones here, not all; method: immunoSEQ multiplex PCR. The data contain about 200,000 clones, just over 75% of them singletons. This TCR was sampled from a man aged 25 to 40 in good health and CMV-seronegative. The rearrangement links TRBV4-1 to TRBJ1-1; 7 bases match TRBD1. The sample comprised PBMCs. The CDR3 DNA is TGCGCCAGCAGCTCCACAGGGGCCGAGGTATCAGCTTTCTTT. Translating gives CASSSTGAEVSAFF.